This TCR beta chain was captured in a study of blood T cell repertoires in COVID-19. Looking at the study overall: Acute-phase and convalescent COVID-19 samples originated in the United States, Italy and Spain. PBMCs, B-cell-depleted T cells, or T cells provided the cDNA or gDNA that made up the material.

Method: immunoSEQ multiplex PCR; TCRdb's copy keeps in-frame clones and lacks some. Of under 60,000 clones in the sample, 70% to 85% were seen once. V gave up 6 bases and J gave up 6 bases; unmatched junction bases: 4. This CDR3 comprises 13 residues. This clone was found once. The clonotype was recovered from a man between 65 and 85 years old with acute or convalescent COVID-19. This chain uses TRBV12-3 or TRBV12-4 with TRBJ2-7; 11 bases are a match to TRBD2. Sequencing was performed on peripheral blood. The CDR3 spells CASRRLAGLEQYF. The CDR3 coding sequence is TGTGCCAGCAGACGACTAGCGGGACTCGAGCAGTACTTC.